Each of the 5 T cell receptor beta chains below was sequenced from the same sample in a study of blood T cell repertoires in COVID-19. Clones were sequenced by immunoSEQ multiplex PCR, and TCRdb holds only the in-frame ones, with some missing. This table holds roughly 150,000 clones, 85% to 90% found once. Sequenced material: peripheral blood. The receptors come from a woman at least 80 years old with COVID-19, enrolled during active disease.

V usage is TRBV28 and J usage is TRBJ1-2, with D hard to call. V lost 2 bases and J lost 0, with 7 bases in between. Germline lookup yields CDR1 MDHEN and CDR2 SYDVKM. The CDR3 is made up of 14 amino acids. The CDR3 here is CASSLPGSNYGYTF. The CDR3, as DNA: TGTGCCAGCAGTTTACCCGGGTCTAACTATGGCTACACCTTC.

The rearrangement links TRBV28 to TRBJ1-4; the D gene is possibly TRBD1 (5 bases). The CDR3 is made up of 12 amino acids. Per the germline V gene, CDR1 is MDHEN and CDR2 is SYDVKM. V lost 7 bases and J lost 4, with 7 bases in between. For the CDR3, the DNA is TGTGCCAGCACGGGGGTTAATGAAAAACTGTTTTTT. This translates into CASTGVNEKLFF.

In this sample, this clone turned up a few times. V and J are TRBV11-2 and TRBJ2-5; maybe TRBD2 (6 bases). CDR1 and CDR2 from the germline V gene are SGHAT and FQNNGV. V was clipped by 5 bases and J by 2 bases, with 15 bases between them. This CDR3 has 15 residues. The CDR3 loop reads CASSPRGSGQETQYF. The CDR3 nucleotides are TGTGCCAGCAGCCCCCGAGGGAGCGGGCAAGAGACCCAGTACTTC.

The CDR3, as DNA: TGTGCCACCAGTGACGCCAGGGATGGGCAGCCCCAGCATTTT. It encodes CATSDARDGQPQHF. The V call is TRBV24-1, the J call TRBJ1-5, with a tentative D call TRBD1 (5 bases). Germline V gene data show CDR1 as KGHDR and CDR2 as SFDVKD. V was trimmed by 4 bases and J by 7 bases, leaving 13 bases between them. The CDR3 is made up of 14 amino acids.

The table lists this clone with a few counts. This chain connects TRBV5-1 to TRBJ2-1, with TRBD2 identical over 8 bases. The CDR3 has 15 amino acids. V was clipped by 0 bases and J by 9 bases; unmatched bases: 8. Germline lookup yields CDR1 SGHRS and CDR2 YFSETQ. The chain's CDR3 is CASSLVERERGEQFF. The CDR3 DNA is TGCGCCAGCAGCTTGGTCGAGCGGGAGAGGGGTGAGCAGTTCTTC.